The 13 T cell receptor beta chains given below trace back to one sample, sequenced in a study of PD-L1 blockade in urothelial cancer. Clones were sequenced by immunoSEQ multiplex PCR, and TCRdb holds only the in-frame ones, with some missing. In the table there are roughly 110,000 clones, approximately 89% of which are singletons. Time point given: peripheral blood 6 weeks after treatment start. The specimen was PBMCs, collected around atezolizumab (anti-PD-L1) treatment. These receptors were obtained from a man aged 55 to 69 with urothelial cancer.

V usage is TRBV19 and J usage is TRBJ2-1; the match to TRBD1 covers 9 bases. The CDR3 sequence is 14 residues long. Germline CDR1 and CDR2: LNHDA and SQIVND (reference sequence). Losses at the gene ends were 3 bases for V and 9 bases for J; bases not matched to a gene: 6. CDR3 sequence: CASSIRDRAAEQFF. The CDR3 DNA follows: TGTGCCAGTAGTATTAGGGACAGGGCGGCTGAGCAGTTCTTC. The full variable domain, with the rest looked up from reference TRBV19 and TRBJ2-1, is DGGITQSPKYLFRKEGQNVTLSCEQNLNHDAMYWYRQDPGQGLRLIYYSQIVNDFQKGDIAEGYSVSREKKESFPLTVTSAQKNPTAFYLCASSIRDRAAEQFFGPGTRLTVL.

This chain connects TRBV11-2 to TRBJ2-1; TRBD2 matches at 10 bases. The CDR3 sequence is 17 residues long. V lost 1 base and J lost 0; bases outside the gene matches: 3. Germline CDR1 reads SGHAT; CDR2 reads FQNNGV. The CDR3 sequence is CASSLASGGSSYNEQFF. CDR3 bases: TGTGCCAGCAGCTTAGCTAGCGGGGGAAGCTCCTACAATGAGCAGTTCTTC.

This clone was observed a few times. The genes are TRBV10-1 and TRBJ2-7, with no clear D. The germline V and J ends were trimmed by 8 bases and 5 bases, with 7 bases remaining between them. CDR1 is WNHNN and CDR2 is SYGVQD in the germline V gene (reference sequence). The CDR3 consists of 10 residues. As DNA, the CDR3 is TGCGCCAGCCCCCGGGACGAGCAGTACTTC. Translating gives CASPRDEQYF.

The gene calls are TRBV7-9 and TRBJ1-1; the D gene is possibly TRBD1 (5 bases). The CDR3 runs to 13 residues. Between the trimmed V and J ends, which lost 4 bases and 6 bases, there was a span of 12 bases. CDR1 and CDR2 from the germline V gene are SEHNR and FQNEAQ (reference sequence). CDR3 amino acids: CASSSGGLAEAFF. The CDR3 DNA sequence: TGTGCCAGCAGCTCGGGGGGTTTGGCTGAAGCTTTCTTT.

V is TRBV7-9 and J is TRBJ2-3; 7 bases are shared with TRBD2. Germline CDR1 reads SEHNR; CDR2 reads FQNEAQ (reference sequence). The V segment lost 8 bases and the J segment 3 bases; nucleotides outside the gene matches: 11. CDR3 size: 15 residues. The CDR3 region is CASQTGGTWTDTQYF. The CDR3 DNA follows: TGTGCCAGCCAAACCGGGGGGACGTGGACAGATACGCAGTATTTT.

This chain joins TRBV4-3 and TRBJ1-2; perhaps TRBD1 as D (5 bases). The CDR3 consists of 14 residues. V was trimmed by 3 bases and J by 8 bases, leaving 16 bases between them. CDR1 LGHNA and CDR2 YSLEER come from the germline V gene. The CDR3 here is CASSHQGVIGGYTF. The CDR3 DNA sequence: TGCGCCAGCAGCCATCAGGGCGTGATAGGGGGCTACACCTTC.

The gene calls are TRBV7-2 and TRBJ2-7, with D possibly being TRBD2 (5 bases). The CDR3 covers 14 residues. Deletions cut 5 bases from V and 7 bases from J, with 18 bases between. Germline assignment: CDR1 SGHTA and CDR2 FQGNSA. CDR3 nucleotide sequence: TGTGCCAGCAGCCTGTCGGGGAGTTCTTATGAGCAGTACTTC. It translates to CASSLSGSSYEQYF.

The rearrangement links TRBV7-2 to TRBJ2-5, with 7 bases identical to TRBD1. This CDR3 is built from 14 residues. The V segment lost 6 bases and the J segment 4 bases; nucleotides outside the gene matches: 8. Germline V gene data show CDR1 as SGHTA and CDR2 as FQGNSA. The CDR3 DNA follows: TGTGCCAGCAGTATTGGACAGGCGGGAGAGACCCAGTACTTC. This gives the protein CASSIGQAGETQYF.

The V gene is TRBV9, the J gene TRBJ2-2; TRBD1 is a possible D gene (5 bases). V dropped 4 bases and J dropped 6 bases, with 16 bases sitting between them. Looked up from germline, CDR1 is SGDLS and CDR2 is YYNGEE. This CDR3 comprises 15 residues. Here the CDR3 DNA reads TGTGCCAGCAGCTCCCAGGGTTTACGGCCCGGGGAGCTGTTTTTT. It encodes CASSSQGLRPGELFF.

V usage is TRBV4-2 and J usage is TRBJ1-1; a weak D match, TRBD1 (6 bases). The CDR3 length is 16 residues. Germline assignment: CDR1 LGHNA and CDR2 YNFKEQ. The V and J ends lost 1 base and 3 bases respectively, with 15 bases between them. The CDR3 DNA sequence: TGTGCCAGCAGCCAAGTCCAGGCCAGGGGCGACACTGAAGCTTTCTTT. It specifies CASSQVQARGDTEAFF.

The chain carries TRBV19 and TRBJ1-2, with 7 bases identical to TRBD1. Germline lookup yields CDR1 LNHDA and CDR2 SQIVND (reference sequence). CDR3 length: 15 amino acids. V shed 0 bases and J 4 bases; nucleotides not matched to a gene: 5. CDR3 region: CASSIDPGQSYGYTF. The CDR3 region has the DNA TGTGCCAGTAGTATAGACCCGGGACAGTCCTATGGCTACACCTTC.

In nucleotides, the CDR3 is TGTGCCAGCAGCCCGACACGGGAGCAGTACTTC. Protein: CASSPTREQYF. This chain links TRBV7-8 with TRBJ2-7; no definite D call. Trimming removed 5 bases from V and 7 bases from J, with 9 bases in between. Germline CDR1 is SGHVS and CDR2 is FQNEAQ. The CDR3 sequence is 11 residues long.

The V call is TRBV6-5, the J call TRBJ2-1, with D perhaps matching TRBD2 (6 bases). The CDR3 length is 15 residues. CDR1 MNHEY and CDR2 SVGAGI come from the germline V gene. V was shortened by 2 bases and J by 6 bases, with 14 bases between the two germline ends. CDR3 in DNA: TGTGCCAGCAGTTACAATTCGGGAGTGGGCAATGAGCAGTTCTTC. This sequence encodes CASSYNSGVGNEQFF.